These 14 T cell receptor beta chains were all obtained from the same sample, sequenced in a study of T cell responses to AZD1222 COVID-19 vaccine. Repertoires were generated with immunoSEQ multiplex PCR, while TCRdb's copy carries only in-frame clones and drops some. Among some 200,000 clones listed, approximately 89% were seen once. Sequencing used peripheral blood, obtained 28 days after the second AZD1222 dose. Every receptor here comes from an adult who received the AZD1222 COVID-19 vaccine.

The gene calls are TRBV20-1 and TRBJ2-7, with D maybe TRBD2 (5 bases). V lost 3 bases and J lost 2, with 14 bases in between. CDR3 size: 14 residues. CDR1 DFQATT and CDR2 SNEGSKA come from the germline V gene (reference sequence). CDR3 coding DNA: TGCAGTGCTAGTAAACCCGCGGGCGCCTACGAGCAGTACTTC. Translated, it gives CSASKPAGAYEQYF.

The chain has TRBV12-5 and TRBJ2-7; no reliable D call. V lost 1 base, J lost 6 bases, and 10 bases lay in between. This CDR3 is 13 amino acids long. CDR1 is LGHNT, CDR2 FRNRAP, per germline. The CDR3 region is CASGLAPRVEQYF. CDR3 nucleotides: TGTGCTAGTGGTTTGGCACCTAGGGTCGAGCAGTACTTC. The entire variable domain, with the rest obtained from reference TRBV12-5 and TRBJ2-7, is as follows: DARVTQTPRHKVTEMGQEVTMRCQPILGHNTVFWYRQTMMQGLELLAYFRNRAPLDDSGMPKDRFSAEMPDATLATLKIQPSEPRDSAVYFCASGLAPRVEQYFGPGTRLTVT.

The rearrangement uses TRBV6-5 and TRBJ2-7; TRBD1 matches at 10 bases. This CDR3 spans 15 amino acids. Germline CDR1 reads MNHEY; CDR2 reads SVGAGI. With 6 bases clipped from V and 6 bases from J, the junction kept 11 bases outside the gene matches. CDR3 in amino acids: CASRRGLTGGSEQYF. The CDR3 DNA follows: TGTGCCAGCAGGAGAGGTTTGACAGGGGGCAGCGAGCAGTACTTC.

The chain carries TRBV24-1 and TRBJ2-2, with D perhaps matching TRBD2 (6 bases). There are 21 residues in the CDR3. CDR1 is KGHDR, CDR2 SFDVKD, per germline. The ends were cut back, 0 bases at V and 0 bases at J, with 22 bases in the middle. DNA for the CDR3: TGTGCCACCAGTGATTTGGTTATGACGGGAGTTAGCCACACGAACACCGGGGAGCTGTTTTTT. The encoded protein is CATSDLVMTGVSHTNTGELFF.

The chain carries TRBV24-1 and TRBJ2-3; 8 bases line up with TRBD1. The trim removed 7 bases at V and 4 bases at J, leaving 6 bases unmatched. The CDR3 is made up of 14 amino acids. The germline V gene encodes CDR1 KGHDR and CDR2 SFDVKD. CDR3 in DNA: TGTGCCACCAGAGGACAGGGCCCCCCAGATACGCAGTATTTT. It codes for CATRGQGPPDTQYF.

The CDR3 bases are TGCGCCAGCAGCTCCCGACAGGCCTCCTATGGCTACACCTTC. Protein: CASSSRQASYGYTF. V gene TRBV4-1 combines with J gene TRBJ1-2; a weak D match, TRBD1 (6 bases). In germline, CDR1 is MGHRA, CDR2 YSYEKL. The CDR3 extends over 14 amino acids. Trimming removed 5 bases at V and 4 bases at J, with 14 bases between.

The CDR3 is CASSQRGVGTEAFF. CDR3 sequence (DNA): TGCGCCAGCAGCCAAAGGGGGGTAGGCACTGAAGCTTTCTTT. The V call is TRBV4-1, the J call TRBJ1-1; TRBD1 is a possible D gene (6 bases). The CDR3 contains 14 residues. Trimming took 2 bases from V and 4 from J, leaving 11 bases between them. Looked up from germline, CDR1 is MGHRA and CDR2 is YSYEKL.

The chain carries TRBV5-4 and TRBJ1-2, with TRBD1 identical over 8 bases. The junction had 0 bases not matched to a gene; V was cut back by 0 bases and J by 2 bases. The CDR3 spans 14 residues. Germline CDR1 and CDR2: SGHNT and YYREEE (reference sequence). The CDR3: CASSLDRGNYGYTF. CDR3 coding DNA: TGTGCCAGCAGCTTGGACAGGGGGAACTATGGCTACACCTTC. The whole variable domain, filled in from reference TRBV5-4 and TRBJ1-2, reads ETGVTQSPTHLIKTRGQQVTLRCSSQSGHNTVSWYQQALGQGPQFIFQYYREEENGRGNFPPRFSGLQFPNYSSELNVNALELDDSALYLCASSLDRGNYGYTFGSGTRLTVV.

The V call is TRBV5-8, the J call TRBJ1-5; TRBD1 might be the D (6 bases). This CDR3 has 14 residues. The germline CDR1 and CDR2 sequences are SGHTS and YDEGEE. V lost 0 bases and J lost 2, with 6 bases in between. CDR3 nucleotides: TGTGCCAGCAGCTTGGAGGGGGGCAATCAGCCCCAGCATTTT. This codes for CASSLEGGNQPQHF.

This clone was seen just once. The rearrangement links TRBV6-5 to TRBJ1-2; D is perhaps TRBD1 (6 bases). The CDR3 is 15 amino acids. CDR1 and CDR2 from the germline V gene are MNHEY and SVGAGI. V was pared by 2 bases and J by 7 bases, with 17 bases between. Here the CDR3 reads CASSYPTGFLSGYTF. As DNA, the CDR3 is TGTGCCAGCAGTTACCCCACAGGGTTCCTATCTGGCTACACCTTC.

The chain couples TRBV6-4 to TRBJ1-2, with 7 bases that match TRBD1. Germline trimming cut 5 bases from V and 6 bases from J; bases unmatched to any gene: 6. There are 13 residues in the CDR3. Germline values: CDR1 MRHNA, CDR2 SNTAGT. The CDR3 is CASSRQGGNGYTF. The CDR3 DNA reads TGTGCCAGCAGTAGACAGGGCGGGAATGGCTACACCTTC.

This clone showed up just once. This chain joins TRBV6-5 and TRBJ2-3, with D perhaps given as TRBD1 or TRBD2 (6 bases each). V was pared by 11 bases and J by 0 bases, with 15 bases between. The CDR3 is 14 amino acids. CDR1 is MNHEY, CDR2 SVGAGI, per germline. In nucleotides, the CDR3 is TGTGCCGCGAGGGGGGTTACTAGCACAGATACGCAGTATTTT. It codes for CAARGVTSTDTQYF.

This clone has just a few counts. V and J are TRBV28 and TRBJ1-1, with TRBD1 as a possible D gene (5 bases). The CDR3 totals 14 residues. Trimming removed 0 bases at V and 3 bases at J, with 8 bases between. CDR1 is MDHEN and CDR2 is SYDVKM in the germline V gene. The DNA for the CDR3 is TGTGCCAGCAGTTTATGGGGGCGGGACACTGAAGCTTTCTTT. This translates into CASSLWGRDTEAFF.

This sequence joins TRBV11-2 and TRBJ1-4; D gene unclear. The CDR3 loop spans 13 amino acids. Trimming cost V 3 bases and J 4 bases, with 6 bases left between them. CDR1 and CDR2 from the germline V gene are SGHAT and FQNNGV. In DNA, the CDR3 is TGTGCCAGCAGCTTTGCAGTTAATGAAAAACTGTTTTTT. Translated, it gives CASSFAVNEKLFF.